A single T cell receptor (beta chain) is shown here with its context. Antigen unknown. Ophthalmopathy was moderately-to-severely active, CAS at least 3, NOSPECS at least 4, lasting under 3 months. V dropped 5 bases and J dropped 2 bases, with 10 bases sitting between them. Germline-derived CDR1 and CDR2 are MDHEN and SYDVKM. The CDR3 runs 13 residues. This sample is drawn from a study of Graves' ophthalmopathy and Graves' hyperthyroidism. Study observations and caveats: Blood samples also showed most expanded thyroid clonotypes exceeding 0.001 frequency. Discrimination between ophthalmopathy and stable hyperthyroidism by a 13-signature model showed approximately 89% sensitivity and less than 84% specificity.

Scientists amplified the TCR beta CDR3 regions from RNA transcripts. RT-PCR with HTBI primers came first, then second-round multiplex PCR. TCRdb passed the multiplex PCR reads through MiXCR, listing each CDR3 protein once. The data show 260,000 or so distinct CDR3 sequences, 40% to 50% seen once. This sequence was found in an adult man with Graves' ophthalmopathy. The chain joins TRBV28 to TRBJ2-7; tentatively, D is TRBD1 or TRBD2 (5 bases each). Source material: peripheral blood. The CDR3 protein is CASSSGTPYEQYF. CDR3 sequence (DNA): TGTGCCAGCAGTAGTGGGACCCCCTACGAGCAGTACTTC.